In its sample, the clone carrying this T cell receptor beta chain was seen many times. The CDR3 is 16 residues long. Germline CDR1 reads MNHNS; CDR2 reads SASEGT. The germline V and J ends were trimmed by 5 bases and 0 bases, with 14 bases remaining between them. This specimen belongs to a study of T cells in Graves' hyperthyroidism and ophthalmopathy. Amplification of TCR beta CDR3 regions used RNA as the template. The HTBI primer set was used in a first-round RT-PCR of the TCR CDR3. Each CDR3 protein is one row after TCRdb ran MiXCR on the multiplex PCR reads. This repertoire shows 400,000 to 550,000 distinct CDR3 sequences, about an eighth found once; its top ten account for less than 20%. Uncontrolled infection, other autoimmune disease, pregnancy and lactation each barred patients from inclusion. Fresh peripheral blood, around 9.3 ml of it, supplied the PBMCs.

The sequencing sample was made of blood. The TCR was taken from a woman under 30 with Graves' hyperthyroidism. The chain employs TRBV6-1 and TRBJ1-3, with TRBD1 as a possible D gene (5 bases). The CDR3 region has the DNA TGTGCCAGCAGTAGGACACCCTCATTCTCTGGAAACACCATATATTTT. It yields the protein CASSRTPSFSGNTIYF.